This T cell receptor (beta chain) stems from a study of multiple sclerosis patients with progressive multifocal leukoencephalopathy. Trimming cost V 5 bases and J 0 bases, with 7 bases left between them. Germline V gives CDR1 LNHNV, CDR2 YYDKDF (reference sequence). The CDR3 covers 14 residues. Study-level points and caveats: Lower normalized Shannon entropy suggested reduced TRB diversity in most PML patients. Preferential TRBV-TRBJ pairings or common gene usage were not detected at PML.

The time point: before natalizumab initiation. T0 blood was collected before the first natalizumab infusion. This was a survey-level run. This table comes from immunoSEQ multiplex PCR, and its TCRdb copy is limited to in-frame clones, with some not included. The data hold 25,000 to 30,000 clones, with about 88% observed a single time. This clone was detected only once. Its specificity is unknown. The rearrangement links TRBV15 to TRBJ1-4; no firm D call. Sequencing was done on a sample of PBMCs. The receptor was derived from a human donor with multiple sclerosis. The CDR3 DNA reads as TGTGCCACCAGCTTCCGTGCAACTAATGAAAAACTGTTTTTT. Its translation is CATSFRATNEKLFF. Variable domain in full (rest from reference TRBV15 and TRBJ1-4): DAMVIQNPRYQVTQFGKPVTLSCSQTLNHNVMYWYQQKSSQAPKLLFHYYDKDFNNEADTPDNFQSRRPNTSFCFLDIRSPGLGDTAMYLCATSFRATNEKLFFGSGTQLSVL.